The TCR beta chain under discussion was sequenced for a study of cytomegalovirus exposure and HLA in healthy donors. Findings of the study overall: Reports credit the classifier with highly specific, highly sensitive diagnosis of cytomegalovirus status. The listing of some 170 TCR beta chains classed them as cytomegalovirus-associated.

Use of 60 Vbeta and 13 Jbeta primers characterized the PCR. Here immunoSEQ multiplex PCR was the method, and the copy in TCRdb shows in-frame clones only, minus some. The table includes some 200,000 clones, 70% to 80% detected once. Of note for this clone: The antigen is not known.

Healthy bone marrow donors supplied every sample. Sampled while nominally healthy, donors likely had unrecorded immune exposures. Germline CDR1 and CDR2: SGHAT and FQNNGV. The CDR3 consists of 15 residues. The chain joins TRBV11-2 to TRBJ2-6; the match to TRBD2 covers 8 bases. The source material was PBMCs. The source of this sequence is a woman aged 25-40 years in good health and CMV-seronegative. The CDR3 DNA follows: TGTGCGACCTCGGGCGGGGGGACTGGGGCCAACGTCCTGACTTTC. This encodes CATSGGGTGANVLTF.